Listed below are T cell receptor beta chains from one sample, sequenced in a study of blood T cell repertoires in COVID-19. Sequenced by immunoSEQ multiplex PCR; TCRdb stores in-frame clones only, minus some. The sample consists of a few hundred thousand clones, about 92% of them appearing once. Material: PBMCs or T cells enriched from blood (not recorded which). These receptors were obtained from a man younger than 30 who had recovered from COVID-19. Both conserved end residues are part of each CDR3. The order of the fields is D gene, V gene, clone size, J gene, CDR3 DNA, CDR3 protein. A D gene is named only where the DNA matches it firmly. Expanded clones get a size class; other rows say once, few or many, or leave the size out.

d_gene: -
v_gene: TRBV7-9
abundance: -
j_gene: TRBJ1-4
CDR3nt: TGTGCCAGCAGCTTATCGTTTGGGCCAACTAATGAAAAACTGTTTTTT
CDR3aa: CASSLSFGPTNEKLFF

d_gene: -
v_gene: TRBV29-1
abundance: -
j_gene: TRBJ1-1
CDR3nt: TGCAGCGCAGCAGGAACGACCACTGAAGCTTTCTTT
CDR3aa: CSAAGTTTEAFF

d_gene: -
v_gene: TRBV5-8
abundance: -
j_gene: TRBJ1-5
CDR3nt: TGTGCCAGCACCCCAGGCGGGTATAGCAATCAGCCCCAGCATTTT
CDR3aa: CASTPGGYSNQPQHF

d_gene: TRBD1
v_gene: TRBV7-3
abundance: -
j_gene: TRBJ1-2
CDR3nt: TGTGCCAGCAAATCGGGACAGGGGGCCTATGGCTACACCTTC
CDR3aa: CASKSGQGAYGYTF

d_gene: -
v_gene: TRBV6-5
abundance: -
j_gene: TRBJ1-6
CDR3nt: TGTGCCAGCACCGAGCTGAATAATTCACCCCTCCACTTT
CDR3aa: CASTELNNSPLHF

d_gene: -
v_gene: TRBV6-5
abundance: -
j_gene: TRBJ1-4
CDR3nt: TGTGCCAGCAGCGGTACGAGGAATGAAAAACTGTTTTTT
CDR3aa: CASSGTRNEKLFF

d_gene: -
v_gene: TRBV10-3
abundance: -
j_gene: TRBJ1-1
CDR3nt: TGTGCCACTAAAAACAGGGAAATGAACACTGAAGCTTTCTTT
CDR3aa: CATKNREMNTEAFF

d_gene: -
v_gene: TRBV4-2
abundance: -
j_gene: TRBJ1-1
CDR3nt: TGTGCCAGCAGAACCGGACAGAATATAATGAACACTGAAGCTTTCTTT
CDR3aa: CASRTGQNIMNTEAFF

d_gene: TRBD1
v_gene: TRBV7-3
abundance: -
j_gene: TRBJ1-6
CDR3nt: TGTGCCAGCAGCGCTGGACAGGGGTTCGGATCACCCCTCCACTTT
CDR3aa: CASSAGQGFGSPLHF

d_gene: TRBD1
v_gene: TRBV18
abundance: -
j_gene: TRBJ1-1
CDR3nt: TGTGCCAGCTCACGAGTCCAAACAGGGGGAGCTGAAGCTTTCTTT
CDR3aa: CASSRVQTGGAEAFF

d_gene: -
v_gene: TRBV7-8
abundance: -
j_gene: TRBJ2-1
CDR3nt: TGTGCCAGCAGCTTAGATCTAAGCTACAATGAGCAGTTCTTC
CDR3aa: CASSLDLSYNEQFF

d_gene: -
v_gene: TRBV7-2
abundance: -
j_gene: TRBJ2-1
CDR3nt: TGTGCCAGCAGCTTAGATTCTAGCTCCTACAATGAGCAGTTCTTC
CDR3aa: CASSLDSSSYNEQFF

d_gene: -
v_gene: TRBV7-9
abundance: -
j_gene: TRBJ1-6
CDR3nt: TGTGCCAGCAGCTTATCTACACCCCTCCACTTT
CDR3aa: CASSLSTPLHF

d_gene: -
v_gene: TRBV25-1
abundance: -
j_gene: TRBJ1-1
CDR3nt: TGTGCCAGCAATACGAGGCACTCGAACACTGAAGCTTTCTTT
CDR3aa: CASNTRHSNTEAFF

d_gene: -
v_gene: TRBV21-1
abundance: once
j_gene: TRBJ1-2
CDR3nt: TGTGCCAGCATCATCCCACCGAATGGACAGGTCGGGAACTATGGCTACACCTTC
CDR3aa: CASIIPPNGQVGNYGYTF

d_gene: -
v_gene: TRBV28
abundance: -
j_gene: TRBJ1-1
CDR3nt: TGTGCCAGCAGTTTATCAGCGGGGGAAGCTTTCTTT
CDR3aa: CASSLSAGEAFF

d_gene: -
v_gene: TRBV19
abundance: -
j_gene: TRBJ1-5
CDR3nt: TGTGCCAGTAGTATGGGGGCTCAGCCCCAGCATTTT
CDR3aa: CASSMGAQPQHF

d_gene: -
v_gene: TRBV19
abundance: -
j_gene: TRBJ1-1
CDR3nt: TGTGCCAGTTTCCATCGGACAGAGACTGAAGCTTTCTTT
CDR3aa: CASFHRTETEAFF

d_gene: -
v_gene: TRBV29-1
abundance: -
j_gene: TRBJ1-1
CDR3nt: TGCAGCGTTGATCCCTTGCGGGGGCACACTGAAGCTTTCTTT
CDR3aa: CSVDPLRGHTEAFF

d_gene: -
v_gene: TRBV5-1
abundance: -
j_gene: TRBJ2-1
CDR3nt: TGCGCCAGCAGCTTTGGTCAGGGACTCAATGAGCAGTTCTTC
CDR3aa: CASSFGQGLNEQFF

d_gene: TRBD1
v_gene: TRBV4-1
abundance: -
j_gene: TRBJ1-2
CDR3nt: TGCGCCAGCAGCCGCCATGGGACAGAAAACTATGGCTACACCTTC
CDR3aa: CASSRHGTENYGYTF

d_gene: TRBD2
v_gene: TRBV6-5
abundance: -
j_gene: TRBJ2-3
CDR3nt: TGTGCCAGCAGTTACACGACTAGCGTCGAGCATACGCAGTATTTT
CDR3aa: CASSYTTSVEHTQYF